This TCR beta chain was captured in a study of T cells in Graves' hyperthyroidism and ophthalmopathy (dated by TCRdb to between 2019 and 2020). Notes on the research overall: Peripheral blood was sampled at the time of initial diagnosis, prior to any treatment. Prospective prediction of ophthalmopathy was tested in an independent validation cohort consisting of some 18 hyperthyroidism patients and some 17 patients who later progressed to ophthalmopathy. To identify TCR V-J signatures that set the groups apart, the researchers used a discovery cohort of about a hundred patients, made up of 40 to 45 with Graves' ophthalmopathy and 55 to 65 with stable Graves' hyperthyroidism. After blood sampling, hyperthyroidism patients were treated with methimazole at a starting dose of 30 mg daily, and ophthalmopathy patients were treated with high-dose intravenous methylprednisolone. TCR Vbeta CDR3 sequencing of approximately 140 peripheral blood samples (approximately 44 ophthalmopathy, approximately 80 hyperthyroidism and approximately 17 progressor patients) is reported in the paper. For training and testing, the approximately 92 patients in the discovery cohort were randomly divided in a 7:3 ratio. Thyroid tissue and blood T-cell repertoires from several Graves' hyperthyroidism patients were also compared in the study.

The TCR beta CDR3 regions were amplified from RNA transcripts. For the first round of RT-PCR on the TCR CDR3, the HTBI primer set was used together with the Qiagen OneStep RT-PCR kit. The libraries were constructed in a second round of multiplex PCR and then size-selected and purified. Libraries were sequenced paired-end with 100 bp reads on an Illumina HiSeq2000. The study's own analysis went as follows. SOAPnuke was used to process the raw data, with reads discarded if the reads contained adapters or uncalled bases, had a mean Phred below 15, or lacked an exact constant-primer or identifier match. High-quality paired reads were merged with COPE v1.2.5, and unique nucleotide sequences were defined as clonotypes. MiTCR v1.1 was used to align clonotypes to the IMGT TRBV, TRBD and TRBJ reference segments. The analysis was restricted to V-J combinations with a frequency above 0.0001, which together covered 99% to 99.2% of the repertoires. The TCS score was defined as F50 (clonal expansion) divided by E x V (chaos), with BLOSUM62-based TCRdist calculated between CDR3 peptides within each V-J. Welch's t-statistics and random forest reduced around 550 V-J features to 10 to 15, which were used in a naive Bayes classifier (R e1071). Through fastp at Q25 and MiXCR, TCRdb rebuilt clones from the public reads, retaining in-frame beta chains. CDR3 protein duplicates are merged, each entry listing the most common genes and DNA. Clone size and V and J calls follow TCRdb, not the original study. The sample data list around 350,000 distinct CDR3 sequences, and around 13% of these were observed just once. The ten largest make up 15% to 20% of the sample.

Ophthalmopathy patients had moderately to severely active disease, Clinical Activity Score of at least 3, NOSPECS grade of at least 4, and duration under 3 months. Patients with uncontrolled infections, other autoimmune diseases, pregnancy or lactation were excluded. Clinical symptoms, serum thyroxine and TRAb, thyroid ultrasound, and orbital computed tomography formed the basis for the diagnoses. PBMCs were isolated from about 9 ml of fresh peripheral blood by Ficoll-Paque density gradient centrifugation. Trizol reagent was used to extract total RNA, and RNA quality was then checked on an Agilent 2100 Bioanalyzer. This clonotype was detected many times. This receptor's antigen is unknown. No qualities accompany the bases; no much larger clone lies one base away. Overall study results and their limits: In validation, progression to ophthalmopathy was predicted by the model with about 70% sensitivity and roughly 76% specificity, a median of about 6 months before onset. Most expanded thyroid clonotypes (frequency above 0.001) were also detected in blood, a finding suggesting that blood repertoires may reflect thyroid immune responses. In cross-validation, a model built on a 13 V-J signature told ophthalmopathy apart from stable hyperthyroidism with about 90% sensitivity and around 81% specificity, and in testing the same model reached 80%/75%. No statistical method was used to fix the sample size in advance, and group allocation was not hidden from the investigators.

CDR1 MDHEN and CDR2 SYDVKM are derived from the germline V gene. There are 16 amino acids in the CDR3, from cysteine to phenylalanine inclusive. The entry retains the CDR3 DNA only, 48 bases that are in frame from base 1. V sheds 3 bases and J sheds 3 bases, leaving 16 bases between their ends. The source of this sequence is a woman aged 25-40 years with Graves' ophthalmopathy. The rearranged chain carries TRBV28 and TRBJ2-3; the D gene assignment is ambiguous. The sample was blood. The DNA is TGTGCCAGCAGTTTTACGACGCCAGGAGAGACAGATACGCAGTATTTT. This sequence encodes CASSFTTPGETDTQYF. When the CDR3 is completed using the reference TRBV28 and TRBJ2-3 genes on either side, the full variable domain is DVKVTQSSRYLVKRTGEKVFLECVQDMDHENMFWYRQDPGLGLRLIYFSYDVKMKEKGDIPEGYSVSREKKERFSLILESASTNQTSMYLCASSFTTPGETDTQYFGPGTRLTVL.